This T cell receptor beta chain was sequenced during a study of CD8 T cells in Susac syndrome. Study-level information: Within the sequenced group of Susac syndrome patients, six showed active disease and eight or nine were in remission. There were Susac syndrome patients who were therapy-naive at blood draw, others on corticosteroids, and others on intravenous immunoglobulin alone.

The RNA, about 0.5 to 1 ug, was put through reverse transcription using random hexamers. TCRdb recomputed calls from the immunoSEQ multiplex PCR reads with MiXCR, one row per CDR3 protein. The repertoire holds about 130,000 distinct CDR3 sequences, with just under 95% as singletons. Sequencing was performed on CD8+ T cells from PBMCs. The clonotype was recovered from a human donor with Susac syndrome.

CDR3 sequence (DNA): TGTGCCAGCAGTTACTCTGACTGGACTAGCGGGTGGGGCGAGCAGTACTTC. Translation: CASSYSDWTSGWGEQYF. The chain carries TRBV6-5 and TRBJ2-7; 11 bases line up with TRBD2. The length of the CDR3 is 17 residues. CDR1 and CDR2 (germline): MNHEY, SVGAGI. V was clipped by 0 bases and J by 6 bases; unmatched bases: 10.